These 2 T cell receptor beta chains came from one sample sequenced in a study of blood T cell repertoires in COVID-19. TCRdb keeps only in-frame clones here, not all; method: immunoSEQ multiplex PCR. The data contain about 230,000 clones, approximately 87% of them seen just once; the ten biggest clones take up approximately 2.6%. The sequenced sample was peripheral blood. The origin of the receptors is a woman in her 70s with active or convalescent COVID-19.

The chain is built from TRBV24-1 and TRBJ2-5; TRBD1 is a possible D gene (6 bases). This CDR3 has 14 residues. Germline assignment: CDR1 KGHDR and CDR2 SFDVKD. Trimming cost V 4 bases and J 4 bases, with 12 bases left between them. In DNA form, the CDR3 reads TGTGCCACCAGTGAGTCCGGGACAACAGAGACCCAGTACTTC. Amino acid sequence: CATSESGTTETQYF.

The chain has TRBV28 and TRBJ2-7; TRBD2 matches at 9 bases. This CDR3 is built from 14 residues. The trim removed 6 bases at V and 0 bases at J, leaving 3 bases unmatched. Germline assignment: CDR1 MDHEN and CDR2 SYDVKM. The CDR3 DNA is TGTGCCAGCAGCGCTAGCGGGAACTCCTACGAGCAGTACTTC. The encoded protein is CASSASGNSYEQYF.